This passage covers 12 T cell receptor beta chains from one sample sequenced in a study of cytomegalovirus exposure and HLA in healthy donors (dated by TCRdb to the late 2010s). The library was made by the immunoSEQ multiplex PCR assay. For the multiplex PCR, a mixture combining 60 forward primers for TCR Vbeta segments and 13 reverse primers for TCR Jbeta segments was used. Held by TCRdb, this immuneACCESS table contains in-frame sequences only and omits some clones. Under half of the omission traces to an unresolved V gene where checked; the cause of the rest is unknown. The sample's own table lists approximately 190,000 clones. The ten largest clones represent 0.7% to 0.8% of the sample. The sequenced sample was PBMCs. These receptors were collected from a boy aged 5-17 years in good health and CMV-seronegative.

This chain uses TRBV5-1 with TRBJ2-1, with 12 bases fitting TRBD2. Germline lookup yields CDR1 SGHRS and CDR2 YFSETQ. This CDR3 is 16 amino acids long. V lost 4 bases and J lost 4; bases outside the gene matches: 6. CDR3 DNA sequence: TGCGCCAGCAGCCAGACTAGCGGGGGCGCATACAATGAGCAGTTCTTC. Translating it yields CASSQTSGGAYNEQFF.

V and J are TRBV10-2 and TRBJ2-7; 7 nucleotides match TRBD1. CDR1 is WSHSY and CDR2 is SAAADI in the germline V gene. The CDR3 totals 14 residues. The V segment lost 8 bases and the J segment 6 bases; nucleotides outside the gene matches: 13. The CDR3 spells CASGEWAGGFEQYF. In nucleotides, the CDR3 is TGCGCCAGCGGGGAGTGGGCAGGGGGTTTCGAGCAGTACTTC.

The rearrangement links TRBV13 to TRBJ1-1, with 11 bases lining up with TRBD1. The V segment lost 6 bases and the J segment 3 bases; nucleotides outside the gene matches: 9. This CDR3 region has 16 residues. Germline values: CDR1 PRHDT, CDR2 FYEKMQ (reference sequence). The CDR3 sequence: CASSLGDRGYHTEAFF. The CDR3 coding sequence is TGTGCCAGCAGTTTGGGGGACAGGGGGTATCACACTGAAGCTTTCTTT.

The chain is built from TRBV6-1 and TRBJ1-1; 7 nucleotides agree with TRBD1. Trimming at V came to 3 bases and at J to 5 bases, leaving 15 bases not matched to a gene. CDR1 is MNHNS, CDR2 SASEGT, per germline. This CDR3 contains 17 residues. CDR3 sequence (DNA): TGTGCCAGCAGTGATAGTCGGACAGGCAAAAAGGGGACTGAAGCTTTCTTT. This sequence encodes CASSDSRTGKKGTEAFF.

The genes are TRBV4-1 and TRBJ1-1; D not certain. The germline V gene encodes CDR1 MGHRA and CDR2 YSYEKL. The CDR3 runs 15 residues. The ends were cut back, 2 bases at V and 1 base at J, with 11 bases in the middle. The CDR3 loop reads CASSQMGFSNTEAFF. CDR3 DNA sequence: TGCGCCAGCAGCCAAATGGGCTTTTCGAACACTGAAGCTTTCTTT.

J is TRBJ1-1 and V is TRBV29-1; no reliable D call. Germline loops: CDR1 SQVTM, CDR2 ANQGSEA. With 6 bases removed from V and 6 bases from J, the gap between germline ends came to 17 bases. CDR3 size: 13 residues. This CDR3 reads CSVTGLLLAEAFF. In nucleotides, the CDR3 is TGCAGCGTCACCGGGTTGTTATTGGCTGAAGCTTTCTTT.

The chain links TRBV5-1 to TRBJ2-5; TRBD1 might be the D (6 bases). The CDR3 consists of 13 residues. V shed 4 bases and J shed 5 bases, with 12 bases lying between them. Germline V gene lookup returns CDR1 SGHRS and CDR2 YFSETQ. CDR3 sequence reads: CASSRDRPETQYF. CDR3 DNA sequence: TGCGCCAGCAGCCGAGACAGGCCGGAGACCCAGTACTTC.

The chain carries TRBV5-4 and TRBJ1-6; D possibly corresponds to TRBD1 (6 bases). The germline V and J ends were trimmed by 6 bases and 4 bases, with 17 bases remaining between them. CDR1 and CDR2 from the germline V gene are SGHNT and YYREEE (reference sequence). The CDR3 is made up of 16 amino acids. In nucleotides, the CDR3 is TGTGCCAGCACCACAAAAGTGGACAGTTATAATTCACCCCTCCACTTT. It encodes CASTTKVDSYNSPLHF.

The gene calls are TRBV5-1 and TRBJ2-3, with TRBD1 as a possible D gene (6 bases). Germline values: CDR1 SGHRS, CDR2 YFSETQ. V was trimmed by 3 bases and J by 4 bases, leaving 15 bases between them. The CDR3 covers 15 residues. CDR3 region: CASSSGDLGSDTQYF. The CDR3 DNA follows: TGCGCCAGCAGCTCAGGGGACCTAGGGTCAGATACGCAGTATTTT.

The CDR3 region is CASNEFPNSGANVLTF. CDR3 in DNA: TGTGCCAGTAATGAGTTCCCAAACTCTGGGGCCAACGTCCTGACTTTC. The chain uses TRBV19 and TRBJ2-6, with D uncertain. The CDR3 is made up of 16 amino acids. Trimming left V 7 bases short and J 0 bases short, with 13 bases between. The germline CDR1 and CDR2 sequences are LNHDA and SQIVND (reference sequence). Combining the CDR3 with reference TRBV19 and TRBJ2-6 gives the whole variable domain DGGITQSPKYLFRKEGQNVTLSCEQNLNHDAMYWYRQDPGQGLRLIYYSQIVNDFQKGDIAEGYSVSREKKESFPLTVTSAQKNPTAFYLCASNEFPNSGANVLTFGAGSRLTVL.

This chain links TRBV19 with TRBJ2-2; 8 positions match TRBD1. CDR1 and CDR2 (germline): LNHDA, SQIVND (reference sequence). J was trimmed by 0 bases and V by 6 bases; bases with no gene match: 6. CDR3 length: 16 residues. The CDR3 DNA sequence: TGTGCCAGTAGACAAACGGGACAGGCGAACACCGGGGAGCTGTTTTTT. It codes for CASRQTGQANTGELFF.

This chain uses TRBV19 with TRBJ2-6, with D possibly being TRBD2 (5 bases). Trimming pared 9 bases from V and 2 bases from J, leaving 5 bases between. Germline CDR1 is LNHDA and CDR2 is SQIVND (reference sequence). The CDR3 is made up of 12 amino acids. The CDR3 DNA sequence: TGTGCCAGCGGGACTGGGGCCAACGTCCTGACTTTC. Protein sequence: CASGTGANVLTF.